The sequence of this TCR beta chain was determined in a study of OX40 agonist ivuxolimab in advanced cancers. Looking at the study overall: At doses from 0.01 to 10 mg/kg, patients were given intravenous ivuxolimab every 2 weeks.

Assay: immunoSEQ multiplex PCR; the TCRdb copy retains only in-frame clones and omits some. Among tens of thousands of clones listed, roughly 86% were seen once. The germline CDR1 and CDR2 sequences are SGHRS and YFSETQ. The V gene end was trimmed by 4 bases and the J gene end by 5 bases; junction bases not matched to a gene: 7. The CDR3 spans 14 residues. With regard to this clone: Its antigen is not known.

The sampling schedule covered blood at baseline, cycle 4 day 1, and cycle 7 day 1. Findings of the study overall: The CD4+ and CD8+ T cells in the blood had expanded clonally by week 6 at 0.1 to 3.0 mg/kg. The study found that CD8+ T cells averaged more expanded clones than CD4+.

Source: CD4+ or CD8+ T cells sorted from blood, taken in a trial of the OX40 agonist ivuxolimab. This receptor was taken from an adult with an advanced solid tumor such as melanoma, head and neck, liver or kidney cancer. The V and J genes are TRBV5-1 and TRBJ1-1; TRBD1 agrees at 8 bases. The CDR3 DNA follows: TGCGCCAGCAGCCCTACAGGGGGGGCGACTGAAGCTTTCTTT. Its protein is CASSPTGGATEAFF.